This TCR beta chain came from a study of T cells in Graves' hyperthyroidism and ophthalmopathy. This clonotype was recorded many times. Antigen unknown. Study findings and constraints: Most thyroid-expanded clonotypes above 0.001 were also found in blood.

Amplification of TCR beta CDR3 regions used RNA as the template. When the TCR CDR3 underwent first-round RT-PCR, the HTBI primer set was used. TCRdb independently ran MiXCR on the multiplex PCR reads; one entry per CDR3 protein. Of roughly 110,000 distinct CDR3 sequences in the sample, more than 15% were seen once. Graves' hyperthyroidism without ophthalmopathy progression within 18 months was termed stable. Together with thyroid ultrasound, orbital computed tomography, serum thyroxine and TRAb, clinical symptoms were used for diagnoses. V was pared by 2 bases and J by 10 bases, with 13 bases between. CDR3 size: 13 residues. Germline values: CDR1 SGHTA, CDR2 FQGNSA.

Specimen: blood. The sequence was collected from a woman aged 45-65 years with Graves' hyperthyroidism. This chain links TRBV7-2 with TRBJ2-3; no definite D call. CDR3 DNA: TGTGCCAGCAGCTTATCATGGATGGATGCGCAGTATTTT. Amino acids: CASSLSWMDAQYF.